This T cell receptor (beta chain) was observed in a study of control samples from healthy donors and cancer patients (dated by TCRdb to the early 2020s). Concerning this clone: What antigen it recognizes has not been identified. Per-base qualities were not stored, and no clone one base away is much larger.

Libraries were built with the immunoSEQ multiplex PCR assay. Held by TCRdb, this immuneACCESS table contains in-frame sequences only and omits some clones. Under half of the omission traces to an unresolved V gene where checked; the cause of the rest is unknown. A total of about 140,000 clones appear in this sample, more than 80% of them only once. 5.5% to 7.5% of the sample goes to the ten largest clones. Sequenced sample: blood. The receptor's source is a man between 18 and 35 years old in good health.

The nucleotides read TGTGCCAGCAGCCCTGGGATACCCTACGAGCAGTACTTC. Its translation reads: CASSPGIPYEQYF. This sequence uses TRBV27 and TRBJ2-7; the D segment cannot be called with confidence. The junction shows trimming of 6 bases on V and 2 bases on J, plus 11 bases between the germline ends. CDR1 and CDR2, per the germline V gene (reference sequence), are MNHEY and SMNVEV. From the cysteine up to the phenylalanine, the CDR3 has a length of 13 residues. Only the CDR3 portion is preserved as DNA: 39 bases, with reading frame beginning at the first base.